This TCR beta chain was retrieved from a study of cytomegalovirus exposure and HLA in healthy donors. Primers for the PCR totalled 60 Vbeta and 13 Jbeta. The data were produced by immunoSEQ multiplex PCR, yet TCRdb's version contains in-frame clones alone and is incomplete. In the table there are about 120,000 clones, about 70% of which are singletons. Trimming removed 5 bases at V and 7 bases at J, with 9 bases between. In germline, CDR1 is SGHRS, CDR2 YFSETQ. This CDR3 comprises 11 residues. What was sequenced was PBMCs. The chain is built from TRBV5-1 and TRBJ2-5; no firm D call. This TCR derives from a woman between 35 and 50 years old in good health and CMV-seronegative. The DNA of the CDR3 is TGCGCCAGCAGAGAGGAAAGGACCCAGTACTTC. Translation gives CASREERTQYF.